The 25 T cell receptor beta chains presented below share a single source sample, sequenced in a study of CD8 T cells in Susac syndrome. With random hexamers, reverse transcription was performed on roughly 0.45 to 1 ug of RNA. TCRdb reprocessed the immunoSEQ multiplex PCR reads with MiXCR, giving one entry per CDR3 protein. Among 75,000 to 80,000 distinct CDR3 sequences listed, approximately 94% were seen once. Sequences were obtained from CD8+ T cells from PBMCs. Source of these receptors: a human donor with Susac syndrome.

This chain links TRBV3-1 with TRBJ1-2; D remains unclear. The CDR3 totals 16 residues. V lost 6 bases to trimming and J lost 3 bases, with 20 bases between them. Germline V gene lookup returns CDR1 LGHDT and CDR2 YNNKEL (reference sequence). The CDR3 region is CASRGARPEGYYGYTF. CDR3 DNA sequence: TGTGCCAGCAGGGGCGCGCGGCCAGAAGGCTACTATGGCTACACCTTC.

The gene calls are TRBV29-1 and TRBJ1-1; D uncertain. There are 12 residues in the CDR3. The germline gives CDR1 SQVTM, CDR2 ANQGSEA. The V end was cut by 7 bases, the J end by 1 base, with 10 bases between. CDR3 protein: CSAIEGNTEAFF. CDR3 in DNA: TGCAGCGCGATCGAGGGGAACACTGAAGCTTTCTTT. Looking up the rest from reference TRBV29-1 and TRBJ1-1 gives the full variable domain: SAVISQKPSRDICQRGTSLTIQCQVDSQVTMMFWYRQQPGQSLTLIATANQGSEATYESGFVIDKFPISRPNLTFSTLTVSNMSPEDSSIYLCSAIEGNTEAFFGQGTRLTVV.

The gene calls are TRBV6-4 and TRBJ2-5, with a possible D match to TRBD1 (6 bases). Germline V gives CDR1 MRHNA, CDR2 SNTAGT. This CDR3 has 15 residues. Trimming removed 5 bases from V and 1 base from J, with 14 bases in between. The CDR3 spells CASSTQQGIQETQYF. As DNA, the CDR3 is TGTGCCAGCAGTACCCAACAGGGAATCCAAGAGACCCAGTACTTC.

V usage is TRBV15 and J usage is TRBJ1-1, with 7 bases lining up with TRBD1. The V gene end was trimmed by 4 bases and the J gene end by 3 bases; junction bases not matched to a gene: 2. Germline assignment: CDR1 LNHNV and CDR2 YYDKDF (reference sequence). CDR3 length: 13 residues. The CDR3 coding sequence is TGTGCCACCAGCAAGACAGGGTACACTGAAGCTTTCTTT. Translating it yields CATSKTGYTEAFF.

In its sample, this clonotype was seen once. This rearrangement joins TRBV27 to TRBJ2-3; D perhaps matches TRBD2 (5 bases). The V end was cut by 4 bases, the J end by 0 bases, with 11 bases between. CDR3 size: 15 residues. Looked up from germline, CDR1 is MNHEY and CDR2 is SMNVEV (reference sequence). The CDR3 coding sequence is TGTGCCAGCAGTTCTAAGGAGCGGAGCACAGATACGCAGTATTTT. It translates to CASSSKERSTDTQYF.

The V and J genes are TRBV20-1 and TRBJ2-1; D remains ambiguous. The germline gives CDR1 DFQATT, CDR2 SNEGSKA (reference sequence). V was clipped by 3 bases and J by 7 bases, with 16 bases between them. The CDR3 spans 14 residues. The CDR3 nucleotides are TGCAGTGCTAGCCTCACTCGGGTTCTGAATGAGCAGTTCTTC. Protein sequence: CSASLTRVLNEQFF.

The rearrangement joins TRBV29-1 to TRBJ2-6, with TRBD1 identical over 9 bases. J lost 1 base, V lost 5 bases, and 12 bases had no gene match. The V gene's germline CDR1 is SQVTM and CDR2 ANQGSEA. This CDR3 has 18 residues. The CDR3 reads CSVWSRDRAISGANVLTF. The CDR3 region has the DNA TGCAGCGTTTGGTCCCGGGACAGGGCTATTTCTGGGGCCAACGTCCTGACTTTC.

This sequence joins TRBV5-4 and TRBJ2-2; possibly TRBD2 for D (6 bases). With 4 bases removed from V and 7 bases from J, the gap between germline ends came to 8 bases. There are 12 residues in the CDR3. Germline V gives CDR1 SGHNT, CDR2 YYREEE (reference sequence). The CDR3 DNA reads as TGTGCCAGCAGCAGCGGGCTCGGGGAGCTGTTTTTT. It yields the protein CASSSGLGELFF.

V and J are TRBV2 and TRBJ2-7; maybe TRBD1 (6 bases). Trimming shortened V by 6 bases and J by 3 bases, and 12 bases separated the two germline ends. There are 13 residues in the CDR3. Germline assignment: CDR1 SNHLY and CDR2 FYNNEI. CDR3 coding DNA: TGTGCCAGCAGGCTCGACAGGAACTACGAGCAGTACTTC. Its protein product is CASRLDRNYEQYF.

V gene TRBV11-2 combines with J gene TRBJ2-5; D possibly uses TRBD1 or TRBD2 (5 bases each). Germline V CDR1 and CDR2: SGHAT, FQNNGV. V lost 2 bases and J 5 bases, leaving 15 bases between the germline ends. The CDR3 extends over 15 amino acids. CDR3 region: CASSLFEGSAETQYF. CDR3 nucleotide sequence: TGTGCCAGCAGCTTATTCGAGGGGTCAGCGGAGACCCAGTACTTC.

This clonotype was picked up one time. The chain is built from TRBV9 and TRBJ1-2; D is undetermined. Trimming pared 0 bases from V and 6 bases from J, leaving 6 bases between. The germline V gene encodes CDR1 SGDLS and CDR2 YYNGEE. This CDR3 has 12 residues. The DNA for the CDR3 is TGTGCCAGCAGCGTAGCGGCAGATGGCTACACCTTC. Amino acid sequence: CASSVAADGYTF.

The CDR3 coding sequence is TGTGCCACCCAGAATCCGGGAGAGACCCAGTACTTC. Translating gives CATQNPGETQYF. This rearrangement joins TRBV10-3 to TRBJ2-5, with no clear D. This CDR3 is built from 12 residues. V lost 10 bases and J lost 4, with 13 bases in between. Per the germline V gene, CDR1 is ENHRY and CDR2 is SYGVKD.

The rearrangement uses TRBV20-1 and TRBJ1-2; D is perhaps TRBD1 (6 bases). This CDR3 comprises 13 residues. CDR1 is DFQATT, CDR2 SNEGSKA, per germline (reference sequence). Trimming shortened V by 0 bases and J by 2 bases, and 7 bases separated the two germline ends. This CDR3 is CSARDQGNYGYTF. The CDR3 DNA reads TGCAGTGCTAGAGATCAGGGGAACTATGGCTACACCTTC.

V is TRBV12-5 and J is TRBJ2-1; D might be TRBD2 (6 bases). The CDR3 totals 14 residues. V was shortened by 1 base and J by 2 bases, with 6 bases between the two germline ends. CDR1 and CDR2 from the germline V gene are LGHNT and FRNRAP. The CDR3 region has the DNA TGTGCTAGTGGTTTGGGCGGGACCTACAATGAGCAGTTCTTC. This gives the protein CASGLGGTYNEQFF.

The rearrangement uses TRBV7-9 and TRBJ1-1; 9 nucleotides match TRBD1. J lost 4 bases, V lost 2 bases, and 8 bases had no gene match. The CDR3 is 16 amino acids. The germline CDR1 and CDR2 sequences are SEHNR and FQNEAQ (reference sequence). This chain's CDR3 is CASSLPGTGRSTEAFF. CDR3 nucleotide sequence: TGTGCCAGCAGCTTACCCGGGACAGGGAGGAGCACTGAAGCTTTCTTT.

Of note for this clonotype: Relative to the germline gene, one junction end is altered; a read error may explain this. V and J are TRBV10-3 and TRBJ2-3; TRBD1 agrees at 8 bases. This CDR3 spans 9 amino acids. Germline CDR1 ENHRY, CDR2 SYGVKD. The CDR3 DNA reads TGTGCCACTCGACAGGGGAAGAATTTT. It encodes CATRQGKNF.

The CDR3, as DNA: TGTGCCAGAGCTCCCAGGGGGTGTTCGAACTATGGCTACACCTTC. Encoded protein: CARAPRGCSNYGYTF. The V gene is TRBV19, the J gene TRBJ1-2; 7 nucleotides agree with TRBD1. The CDR3 extends over 15 amino acids. With V trimmed by 9 bases and J by 2 bases, 12 bases remained unmatched. The germline V gene encodes CDR1 LNHDA and CDR2 SQIVND (reference sequence).

The V gene is TRBV10-3, the J gene TRBJ1-5; D perhaps matches TRBD1 (5 bases). CDR3 length: 14 residues. V lost 8 bases, J lost 7 bases, and 18 bases lay in between. The germline V gene encodes CDR1 ENHRY and CDR2 SYGVKD. The CDR3 sequence: CAIGGVEGRQPQHF. The CDR3 DNA reads as TGTGCCATCGGAGGGGTGGAGGGCCGGCAGCCCCAGCATTTT.

The V gene is TRBV30, the J gene TRBJ2-1; 10 bases agree with TRBD2. Unmatched junction bases numbered 15, after V lost 4 bases and J lost 15 bases. The CDR3 has 14 residues. CDR1 and CDR2 (germline): GTSNPN, SVGIG (reference sequence). The CDR3 is CAWTLGVAGGPAFF. CDR3 bases: TGTGCCTGGACCTTAGGGGTAGCGGGGGGCCCCGCGTTCTTC.

The rearrangement joins TRBV7-9 to TRBJ2-7; 10 bases match TRBD2. This CDR3 is built from 15 residues. CDR1 is SEHNR, CDR2 FQNEAQ, per germline (reference sequence). The V and J ends lost 1 base and 4 bases, in that order; junction bases with no gene match: 4. The CDR3 region is CASSLGASGGYEQYF. CDR3 nucleotide sequence: TGTGCCAGCAGCTTAGGGGCTAGCGGGGGATACGAGCAGTACTTC.

The chain joins TRBV29-1 to TRBJ2-3, with D unresolved. The CDR3 has 11 amino acids. Trimming took 2 bases from V and 2 from J, leaving 2 bases between them. Germline V gives CDR1 SQVTM, CDR2 ANQGSEA. The CDR3 here is CSVEYTDTQYF. The DNA for the CDR3 is TGCAGCGTTGAATACACAGATACGCAGTATTTT.

The chain joins TRBV7-2 to TRBJ1-5, with D tentatively TRBD1 (5 bases). This CDR3 has 12 amino acids. Germline values: CDR1 SGHTA, CDR2 FQGNSA. The V and J ends lost 11 bases and 7 bases respectively, with 15 bases between them. CDR3 DNA: TGTGCCGGACCCGGGGCAAGGCAGCCCCAGCATTTT. This codes for CAGPGARQPQHF.

V gene TRBV9 combines with J gene TRBJ2-7, with D maybe TRBD2 (5 bases). The CDR3 runs 13 residues. V was pared by 4 bases and J by 3 bases, with 11 bases between. Per the germline V gene, CDR1 is SGDLS and CDR2 is YYNGEE. CDR3 residues: CASSPGGRYEQYF. The DNA for the CDR3 is TGTGCCAGCAGCCCAGGCGGGCGCTACGAGCAGTACTTC.

This chain joins TRBV5-1 and TRBJ2-7; D is undetermined. This CDR3 is 13 amino acids long. Germline lookup yields CDR1 SGHRS and CDR2 YFSETQ. V lost 0 bases, J lost 2 bases, and 6 bases lay in between. CDR3 sequence reads: CASSLEQTYEQYF. CDR3 DNA sequence: TGCGCCAGCAGCTTGGAACAGACCTACGAGCAGTACTTC.

The chain carries TRBV9 and TRBJ2-3, with D unresolved. V dropped 4 bases and J dropped 5 bases, with 8 bases sitting between them. The CDR3 contains 12 residues. Germline CDR1 SGDLS, CDR2 YYNGEE. CDR3 nucleotide sequence: TGTGCCAGCAGCCCCCAAAGAGATACGCAGTATTTT. It encodes CASSPQRDTQYF.